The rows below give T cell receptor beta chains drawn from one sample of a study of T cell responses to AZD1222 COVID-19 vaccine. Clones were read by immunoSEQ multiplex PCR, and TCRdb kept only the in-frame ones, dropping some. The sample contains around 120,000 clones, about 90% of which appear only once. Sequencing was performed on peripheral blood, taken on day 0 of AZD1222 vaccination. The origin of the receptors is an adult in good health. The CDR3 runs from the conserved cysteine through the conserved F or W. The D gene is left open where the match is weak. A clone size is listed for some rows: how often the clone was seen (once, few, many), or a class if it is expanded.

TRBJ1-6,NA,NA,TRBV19,TGTGCCAGTAGTCGCTCCGACAGAGGTGTAAATTCACCCCTCCACTTT,CASSRSDRGVNSPLHF
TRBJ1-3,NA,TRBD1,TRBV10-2,TGCGCCAGCGCTACAGGGGGGCTCGACTCTGGAAACACCATATATTTT,CASATGGLDSGNTIYF
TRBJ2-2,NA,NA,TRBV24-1,TGTGCCTCTAGGGGGACATCGAACACCGGGGAGCTGTTTTTT,CASRGTSNTGELFF
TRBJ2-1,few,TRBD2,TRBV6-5,TGTGCCAGCAGTTACGCGGGGACTAGCGGATACAATGAGCAGTTCTTC,CASSYAGTSGYNEQFF
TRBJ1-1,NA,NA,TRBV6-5,TGTGCCAGCTCGGCAGGGTACTCTGAAGCTTTCTTT,CASSAGYSEAFF
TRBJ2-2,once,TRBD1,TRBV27,TGTGCCAGCACCGTGGGGACAGGACCCACCGGGGAGCTGTTTTTT,CASTVGTGPTGELFF
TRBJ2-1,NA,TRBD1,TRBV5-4,TGTGCCAGCAGCCCCGGGACAGTCAATGAGCAGTTCTTC,CASSPGTVNEQFF
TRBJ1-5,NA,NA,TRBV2,TGTGCCAGCAGTGAAGACGCCGGCGGCAATCAGCCCCAGCATTTT,CASSEDAGGNQPQHF
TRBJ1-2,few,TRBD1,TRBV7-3,TGTGCCAGCAGCTTCAGCGGGACAGACCCATGGAGTGGCTACACCTTC,CASSFSGTDPWSGYTF
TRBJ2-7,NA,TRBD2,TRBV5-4,TGTGCCAGCAGTTTAGCGGGAGGCCCCTACGAGCAGTACTTC,CASSLAGGPYEQYF
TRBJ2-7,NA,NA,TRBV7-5,TGTGCCAGAAGCTTAGCGCTGGCTAGCGGGGTGGAGCACGAGCAGTACTTC,CARSLALASGVEHEQYF
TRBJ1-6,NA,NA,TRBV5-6,TGTGCCAGCAGCTTGGAGGTTGGTCGTGCCGCAACACCCCTCCACTTT,CASSLEVGRAATPLHF
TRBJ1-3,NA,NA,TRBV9,TGTGCCAGCAGCGTAGCTACGGGGGGCAGTGGAAACACCATATATTTT,CASSVATGGSGNTIYF
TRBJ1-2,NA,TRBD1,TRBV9,TGTGCCAGCAGCGTCCAGGGACAGGGATACGGGAATGGCTACACCTTC,CASSVQGQGYGNGYTF
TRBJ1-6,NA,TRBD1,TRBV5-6,TGTGCCAGCAGCATAAGACAGGGTTATTCACCCCTCCACTTT,CASSIRQGYSPLHF
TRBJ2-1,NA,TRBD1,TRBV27,TGTGCCAGCCTCCGACAGGGGACGAACAATGAGCAGTTCTTC,CASLRQGTNNEQFF
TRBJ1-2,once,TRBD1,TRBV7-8,TGTGCCAGCAGCTTAATCTGGGACAGTCCCTATGGCTACACCTTC,CASSLIWDSPYGYTF
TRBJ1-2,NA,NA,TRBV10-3,TGTGCCATCAGTGAGTCGACAGGTAACAACTATGGCTACACCTTC,CAISESTGNNYGYTF
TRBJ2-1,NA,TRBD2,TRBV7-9,TGTGCCAGCAGCCCCCCCATACGGCTAGCGGTTTACAATGAGCAGTTCTTC,CASSPPIRLAVYNEQFF
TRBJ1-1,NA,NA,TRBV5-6,TGTGCCAGCAGCTTCCCCAGGTGGGGCACTGAAGCTTTCTTT,CASSFPRWGTEAFF
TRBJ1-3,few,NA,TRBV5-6,TGTGCCAGCGGGAGGAGGGCTTCTGGAAACACCATATATTTT,CASGRRASGNTIYF
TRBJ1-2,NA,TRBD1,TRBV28,TGTGCCAGCAGACTACGGGGACAGGGCTATGGCTACACCTTC,CASRLRGQGYGYTF
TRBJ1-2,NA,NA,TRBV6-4,TGTGCCAGCAGTGACTCGTGGGACAACGATTACTATGGCTACACCTTC,CASSDSWDNDYYGYTF
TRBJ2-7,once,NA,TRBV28,TGTGCCAGCAGTTCCACTCGTCTAGCGCACGTCTCCTACGAGCAGTACTTC,CASSSTRLAHVSYEQYF
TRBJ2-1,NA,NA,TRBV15,TGTGCCACCAGCAGTGATGGACATTCCGATGAGCAGTTCTTC,CATSSDGHSDEQFF
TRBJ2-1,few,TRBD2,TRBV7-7,TGTGCTAGCAGCCCCCAAGGCTCTAGCGGGAGTTATGAGCAGTTCTTC,CASSPQGSSGSYEQFF
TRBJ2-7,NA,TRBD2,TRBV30,TGTGCCTGGAGGGGAACCAGCGGGAGTCTCTCTTCGGGGCAGTACTTC,CAWRGTSGSLSSGQYF
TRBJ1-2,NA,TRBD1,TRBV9,TGTGCCAGCAGCGTACGACAGGGCTATGGCTACACCTTC,CASSVRQGYGYTF
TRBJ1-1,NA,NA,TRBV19,TGTGCCAGTAGTATTGGCTTGGCGGATGGGAACACTGAAGCTTTCTTT,CASSIGLADGNTEAFF
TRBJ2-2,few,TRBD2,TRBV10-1,TGCGCCAGCAGTGACTTAGCGGGGGGCGGAACCGGGGAGCTGTTTTTT,CASSDLAGGGTGELFF
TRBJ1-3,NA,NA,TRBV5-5,TGTGCCAGCAGCTATACGACAGCCAGCTCTGGAAACACCATATATTTT,CASSYTTASSGNTIYF
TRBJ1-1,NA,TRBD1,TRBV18,TGTGCCAGCTCGAGACAGGGCGCGAAGGGTGAGGCTTTCTTT,CASSRQGAKGEAFF
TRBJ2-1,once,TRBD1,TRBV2,TGTGCCAGCAGAGGGACAGGGGAATCCTACAATGAGCAGTTCTTC,CASRGTGESYNEQFF
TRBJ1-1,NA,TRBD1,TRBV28,TGTGCCAGCAGTTCGACAGGGCCTAGGTCGGCTTTCTTT,CASSSTGPRSAFF
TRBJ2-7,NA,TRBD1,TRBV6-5,TGTGCCAGCACTGTGGACAGGGATGACGAGCAGTACTTC,CASTVDRDDEQYF
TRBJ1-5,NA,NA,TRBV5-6,TGTGCCAGCAGCTTGAAAGGGGAGGGGCGATTTGGCAATCAGCCCCAGCATTTT,CASSLKGEGRFGNQPQHF
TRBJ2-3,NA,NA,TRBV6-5,TGTGCCAGCAGTAGGACAAACTCGGGTACGCAGTATTTT,CASSRTNSGTQYF
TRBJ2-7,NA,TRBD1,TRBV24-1,TGTGCCACCAGTGGACAGGGCTACGAGCAGTACTTC,CATSGQGYEQYF